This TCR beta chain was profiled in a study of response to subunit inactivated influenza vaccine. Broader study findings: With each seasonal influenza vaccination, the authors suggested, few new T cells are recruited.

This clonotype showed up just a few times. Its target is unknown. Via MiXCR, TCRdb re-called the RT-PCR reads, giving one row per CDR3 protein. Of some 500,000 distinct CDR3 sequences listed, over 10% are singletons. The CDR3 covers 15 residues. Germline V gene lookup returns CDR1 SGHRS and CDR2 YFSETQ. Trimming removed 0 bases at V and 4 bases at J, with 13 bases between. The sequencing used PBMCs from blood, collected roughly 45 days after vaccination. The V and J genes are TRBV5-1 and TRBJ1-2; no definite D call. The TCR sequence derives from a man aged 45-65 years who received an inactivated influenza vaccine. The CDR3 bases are TGCGCCAGCAGCTTGGTACAGAGTCACCTCTATGGCTACACCTTC. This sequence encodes CASSLVQSHLYGYTF.